This T cell receptor beta chain was identified in a study of CD8 T cells in Susac syndrome. Study results and limitations: As the study acknowledged, the number of individuals in its TCR sequencing and HLA analysis was relatively small.

Negative isolation yielded CD8+ and CD4+ T cells; FACS enriched TEMRA cells. This clonotype appeared once. Its antigen is still unknown. Trimming stripped 1 base from V and 6 bases from J, with 7 bases between. Germline CDR1 SGDLS, CDR2 YYNGEE. The length of the CDR3 is 13 residues. With random hexamers, roughly 0.45 to 1 ug RNA was reverse transcribed. Amplification of TCR beta CDR3 across 54 Vbeta and 13 Jbeta was performed with immunoSEQ multiplex PCR. One entry per CDR3 protein, called by TCRdb with MiXCR from the immunoSEQ multiplex PCR reads. The sample includes under 200,000 distinct CDR3 sequences, around 95% of them seen just once.

The sequence was collected from a human donor in good health. The sequenced sample was CD4+ T cells from PBMCs. The gene calls are TRBV9 and TRBJ2-2; D tentatively reads TRBD1 or TRBD2 (5 bases each). Here the CDR3 reads CASSVRGAGELFF. CDR3 sequence (DNA): TGTGCCAGCAGCGTAAGGGGAGCCGGGGAGCTGTTTTTT.